The rows below give T cell receptor beta chains drawn from one sample of a study of blood T cell repertoires in COVID-19. Here immunoSEQ multiplex PCR was the method, and the copy in TCRdb shows in-frame clones only, minus some. The repertoire holds some 100,000 clones, with about 87% as singletons. The sequenced material came from peripheral blood. All receptors come from a woman between 50 and 59 years old with acute or convalescent COVID-19. Both conserved end residues are part of each CDR3. The order of the fields is V gene, CDR3 protein.

V gene: TRBV27; CDR3 protein: CASSPTGANYGYTF
V gene: TRBV5-1; CDR3 protein: CASSLAGYGPQHF
V gene: TRBV9; CDR3 protein: CASSPTGSYGYTF
V gene: TRBV6-1; CDR3 protein: CASSVGTGGWERVETQYF
V gene: TRBV2; CDR3 protein: CASSEAIGRGEKLFF
V gene: TRBV10-3; CDR3 protein: CAISSSGYGYTF
V gene: TRBV6-4; CDR3 protein: CASSEGQGLKTFF
V gene: TRBV20-1; CDR3 protein: CSASEQGRTEAFF
V gene: TRBV11-2; CDR3 protein: CASSSPGQAIKQYF
V gene: TRBV2; CDR3 protein: CAVGGGLYESTEAFF
V gene: TRBV19; CDR3 protein: CASSIDQGQSNQPQHF
V gene: TRBV19; CDR3 protein: CASRGTGIAGELFF
V gene: TRBV6-6; CDR3 protein: CASSPAGSAGYTF
V gene: TRBV27; CDR3 protein: CASSLNARVDGYTF
V gene: TRBV9; CDR3 protein: CASSVRGNSGANVLTF
V gene: TRBV6-5; CDR3 protein: CASSYSIAPSTDTQYF
V gene: TRBV18; CDR3 protein: CASSPERDYGYTF
V gene: TRBV5-1; CDR3 protein: CASSSSGNSPLHF
V gene: TRBV18; CDR3 protein: CASSLGSSKADTQYF
V gene: TRBV18; CDR3 protein: CASSPTGDLNTEAFF
V gene: TRBV3-1/TRBV3-2; CDR3 protein: CASRLAGGNEQFF
V gene: TRBV6-5; CDR3 protein: CASSYSGGQGYGYTF
V gene: TRBV6-1; CDR3 protein: CASSEGQGAYYGYTF
V gene: TRBV9; CDR3 protein: CASSLLSGSTNTGELFF
V gene: TRBV25-1; CDR3 protein: CASSDTGGAEEKLFF
V gene: TRBV5-5; CDR3 protein: CASSFDRGTEAFF
V gene: TRBV6-6; CDR3 protein: CASKSLDREGTEAFF
V gene: TRBV5-1; CDR3 protein: CASSLSARANTEAFF
V gene: TRBV3-1/TRBV3-2; CDR3 protein: CASSRGQGGNTEAFF
V gene: TRBV11-2; CDR3 protein: CASSVNSGAPDTQYF
V gene: TRBV6-1; CDR3 protein: CASSDSLTGRYGYTF
V gene: TRBV9; CDR3 protein: CASSPGITGGDGYTF
V gene: TRBV13; CDR3 protein: CASSLGREAFF
V gene: TRBV2; CDR3 protein: CASWTSGEYEQYF
V gene: TRBV6-5; CDR3 protein: CATQAGSLAKNIQYF
V gene: TRBV27; CDR3 protein: CASSLSGLGYGYTF
V gene: TRBV10-3; CDR3 protein: CAISEGALVTGKTDTQYF
V gene: TRBV28; CDR3 protein: CASNQRGGTDTQYF
V gene: TRBV5-1; CDR3 protein: CASSLDSSGTGLRGYTF
V gene: TRBV3-1/TRBV3-2; CDR3 protein: CASSRNPGARDYGYTF
V gene: TRBV5-4; CDR3 protein: CASSLGGQGVPGELFF
V gene: TRBV7-6; CDR3 protein: CASSLAGGVGEKLFF